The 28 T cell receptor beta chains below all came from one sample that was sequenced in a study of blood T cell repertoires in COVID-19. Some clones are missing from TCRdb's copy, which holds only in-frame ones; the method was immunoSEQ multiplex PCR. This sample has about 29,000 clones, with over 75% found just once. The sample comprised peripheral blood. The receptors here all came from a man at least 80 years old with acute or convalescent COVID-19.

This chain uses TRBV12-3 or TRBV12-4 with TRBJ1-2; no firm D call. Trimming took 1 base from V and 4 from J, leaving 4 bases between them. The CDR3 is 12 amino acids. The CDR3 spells CASSLGSYGYTF. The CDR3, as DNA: TGTGCCAGCAGTTTAGGGAGCTATGGCTACACCTTC.

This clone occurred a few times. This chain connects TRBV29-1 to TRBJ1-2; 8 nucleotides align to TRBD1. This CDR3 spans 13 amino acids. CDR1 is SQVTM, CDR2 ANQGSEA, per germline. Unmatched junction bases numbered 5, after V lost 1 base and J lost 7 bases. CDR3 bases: TGCAGCGTTGAAGGGACAGGGAGGAGTGGCTACACCTTC. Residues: CSVEGTGRSGYTF.

CDR3 bases: TGCGCCAGCAGCTTGGAGAGAGGGAGTAAAGCTTTCTTT. This sequence encodes CASSLERGSKAFF. This sequence joins TRBV5-1 and TRBJ1-1; no firm D call. CDR1 is SGHRS, CDR2 YFSETQ, per germline. Trimming stripped 0 bases from V and 9 bases from J, with 12 bases between. The CDR3 has 13 residues.

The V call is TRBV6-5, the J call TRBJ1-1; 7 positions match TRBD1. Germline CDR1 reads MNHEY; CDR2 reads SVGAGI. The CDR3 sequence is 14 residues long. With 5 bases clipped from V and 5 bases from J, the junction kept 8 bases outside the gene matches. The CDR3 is CASSRQGLSTEAFF. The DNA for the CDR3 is TGTGCCAGCAGTCGACAGGGATTGTCGACTGAAGCTTTCTTT.

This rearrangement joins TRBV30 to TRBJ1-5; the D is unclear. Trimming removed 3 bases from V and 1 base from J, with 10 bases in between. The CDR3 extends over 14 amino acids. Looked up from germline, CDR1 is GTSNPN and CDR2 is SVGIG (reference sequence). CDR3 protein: CAWREGGSNQPQHF. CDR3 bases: TGTGCCTGGAGAGAGGGAGGAAGCAATCAGCCCCAGCATTTT.

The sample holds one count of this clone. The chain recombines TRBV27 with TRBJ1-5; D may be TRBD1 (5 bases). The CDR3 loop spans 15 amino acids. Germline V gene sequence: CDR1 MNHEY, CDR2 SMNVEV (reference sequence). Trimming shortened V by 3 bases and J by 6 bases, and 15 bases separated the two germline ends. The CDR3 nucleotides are TGTGCCAGCAGTTTGTCCGGGAGGGGAGTTCAGCCCCAGCATTTT. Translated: CASSLSGRGVQPQHF.

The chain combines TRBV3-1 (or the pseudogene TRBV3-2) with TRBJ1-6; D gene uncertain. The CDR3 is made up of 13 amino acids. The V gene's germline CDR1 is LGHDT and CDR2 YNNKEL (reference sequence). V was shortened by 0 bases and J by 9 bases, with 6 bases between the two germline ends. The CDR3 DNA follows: TGTGCCAGCAGCCAAGATCGGGGTTCACCCCTCCACTTT. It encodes CASSQDRGSPLHF.

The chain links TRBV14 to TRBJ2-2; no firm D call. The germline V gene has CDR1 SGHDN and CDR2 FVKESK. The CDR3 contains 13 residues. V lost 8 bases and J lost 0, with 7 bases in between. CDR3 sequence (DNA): TGTGCCAGCCGAACAGCGAACACCGGGGAGCTGTTTTTT. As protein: CASRTANTGELFF. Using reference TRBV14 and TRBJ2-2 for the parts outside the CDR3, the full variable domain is EAGVTQFPSHSVIEKGQTVTLRCDPISGHDNLYWYRRVMGKEIKFLLHFVKESKQDESGMPNNRFLAERTGGTYSTLKVQPAELEDSGVYFCASRTANTGELFFGEGSRLTVL.

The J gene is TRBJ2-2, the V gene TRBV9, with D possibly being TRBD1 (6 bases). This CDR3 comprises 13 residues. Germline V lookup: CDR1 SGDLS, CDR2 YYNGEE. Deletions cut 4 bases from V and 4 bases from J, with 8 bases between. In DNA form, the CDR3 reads TGTGCCAGCAGCTCACAGGGCACCGGGGAGCTGTTTTTT. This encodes CASSSQGTGELFF.

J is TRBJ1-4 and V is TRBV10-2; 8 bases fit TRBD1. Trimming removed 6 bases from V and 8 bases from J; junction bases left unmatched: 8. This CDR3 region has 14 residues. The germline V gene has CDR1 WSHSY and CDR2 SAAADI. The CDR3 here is CASRSGTGQEKLFF. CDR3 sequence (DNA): TGCGCCAGCAGGTCCGGGACAGGACAGGAAAAACTGTTTTTT.

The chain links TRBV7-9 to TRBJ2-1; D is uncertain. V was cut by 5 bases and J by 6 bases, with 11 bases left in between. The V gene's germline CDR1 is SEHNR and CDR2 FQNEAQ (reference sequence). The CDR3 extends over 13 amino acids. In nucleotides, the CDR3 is TGTGCCAGCAGCCCGGTCCATGCCAATGAGCAGTTCTTC. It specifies CASSPVHANEQFF.

The CDR3 protein is CASSFTVNTEAFF. CDR3 in DNA: TGCGCCAGCAGCTTTACAGTGAACACTGAAGCTTTCTTT. The chain uses TRBV5-1 and TRBJ1-1; no reliable D call. V was shortened by 2 bases and J by 0 bases, with 5 bases between the two germline ends. CDR1 is SGHRS and CDR2 is YFSETQ in the germline V gene. There are 13 residues in the CDR3. Looking up the rest from reference TRBV5-1 and TRBJ1-1 gives the full variable domain: KAGVTQTPRYLIKTRGQQVTLSCSPISGHRSVSWYQQTPGQGLQFLFEYFSETQRNKGNFPGRFSGRQFSNSRSEMNVSTLELGDSALYLCASSFTVNTEAFFGQGTRLTVV.

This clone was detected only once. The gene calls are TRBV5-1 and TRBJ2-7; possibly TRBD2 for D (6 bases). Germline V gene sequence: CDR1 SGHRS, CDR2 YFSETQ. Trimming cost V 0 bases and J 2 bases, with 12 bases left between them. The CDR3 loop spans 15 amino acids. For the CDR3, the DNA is TGCGCCAGCAGCTTGGAGGTAGCGGTGCCCTACGAGCAGTACTTC. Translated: CASSLEVAVPYEQYF.

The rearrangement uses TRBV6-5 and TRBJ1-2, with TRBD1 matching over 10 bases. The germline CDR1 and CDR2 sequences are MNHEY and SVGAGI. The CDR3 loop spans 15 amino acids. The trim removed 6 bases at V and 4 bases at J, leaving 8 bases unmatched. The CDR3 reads CASRPGQGSGYGYTF. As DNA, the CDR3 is TGTGCCAGCAGACCGGGACAGGGGTCTGGCTATGGCTACACCTTC.

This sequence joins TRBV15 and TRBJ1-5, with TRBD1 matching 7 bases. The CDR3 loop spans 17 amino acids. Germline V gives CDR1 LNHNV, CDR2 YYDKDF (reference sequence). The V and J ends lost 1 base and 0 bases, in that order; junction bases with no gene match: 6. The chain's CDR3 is CATSRGQGLLSNQPQHF. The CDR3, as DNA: TGTGCCACCAGCAGAGGACAGGGCCTACTTAGCAATCAGCCCCAGCATTTT.

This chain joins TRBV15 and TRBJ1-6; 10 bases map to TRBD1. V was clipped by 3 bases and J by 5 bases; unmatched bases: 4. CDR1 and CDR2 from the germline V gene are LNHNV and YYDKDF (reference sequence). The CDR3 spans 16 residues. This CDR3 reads CATSRGQGFNNSPLHF. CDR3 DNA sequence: TGTGCCACCAGCAGGGGACAGGGGTTCAATAATTCACCCCTCCACTTT. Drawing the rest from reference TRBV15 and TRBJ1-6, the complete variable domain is DAMVIQNPRYQVTQFGKPVTLSCSQTLNHNVMYWYQQKSSQAPKLLFHYYDKDFNNEADTPDNFQSRRPNTSFCFLDIRSPGLGDTAMYLCATSRGQGFNNSPLHFGNGTRLTVT.

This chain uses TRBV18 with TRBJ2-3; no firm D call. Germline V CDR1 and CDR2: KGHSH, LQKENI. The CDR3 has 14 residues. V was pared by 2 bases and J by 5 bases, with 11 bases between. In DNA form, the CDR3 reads TGTGCCAGCTCACCAGTGGCCGCAGAAGATACGCAGTATTTT. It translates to CASSPVAAEDTQYF.

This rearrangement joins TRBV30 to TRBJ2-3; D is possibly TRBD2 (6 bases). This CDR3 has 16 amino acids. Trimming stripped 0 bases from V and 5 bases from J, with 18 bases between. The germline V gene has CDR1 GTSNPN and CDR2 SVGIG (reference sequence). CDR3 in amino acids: CAWSVMAAGRRDTQYF. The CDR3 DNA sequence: TGTGCCTGGAGTGTAATGGCGGCGGGACGGAGAGATACGCAGTATTTT.

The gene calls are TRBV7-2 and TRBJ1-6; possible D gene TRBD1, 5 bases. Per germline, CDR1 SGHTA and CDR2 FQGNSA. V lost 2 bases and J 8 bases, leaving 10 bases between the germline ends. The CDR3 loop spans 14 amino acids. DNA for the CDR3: TGTGCCAGCAGCTTACGGGGAGGGGATTCACCCCTCCACTTT. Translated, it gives CASSLRGGDSPLHF.

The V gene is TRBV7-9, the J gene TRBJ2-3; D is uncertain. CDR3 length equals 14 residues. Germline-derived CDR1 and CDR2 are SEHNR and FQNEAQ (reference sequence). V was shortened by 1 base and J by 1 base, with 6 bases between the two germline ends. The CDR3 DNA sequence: TGTGCCAGCAGCTTAGGACGGGGCACAGATACGCAGTATTTT. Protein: CASSLGRGTDTQYF.

Here the CDR3 reads CASSPQGGWAETQYF. The CDR3 region has the DNA TGTGCCAGCAGCCCCCAAGGGGGTTGGGCGGAGACCCAGTACTTC. V and J are TRBV3-1 (or the pseudogene TRBV3-2) and TRBJ2-5, with D possibly being TRBD1 (6 bases). This CDR3 is 15 amino acids long. With 4 bases removed from V and 5 bases from J, the gap between germline ends came to 17 bases. CDR1 is LGHDT and CDR2 is YNNKEL in the germline V gene (reference sequence).

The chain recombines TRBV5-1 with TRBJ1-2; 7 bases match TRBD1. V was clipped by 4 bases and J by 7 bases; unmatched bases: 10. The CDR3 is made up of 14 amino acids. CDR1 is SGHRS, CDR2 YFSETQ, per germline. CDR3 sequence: CASSGRDSISGYTF. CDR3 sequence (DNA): TGCGCCAGCAGCGGCCGGGACAGTATCTCTGGCTACACCTTC.

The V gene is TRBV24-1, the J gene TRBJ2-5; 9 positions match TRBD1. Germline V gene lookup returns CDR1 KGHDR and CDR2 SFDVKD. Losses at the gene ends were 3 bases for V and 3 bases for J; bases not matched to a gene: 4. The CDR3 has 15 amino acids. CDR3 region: CATSDGGQGKETQYF. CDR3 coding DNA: TGTGCCACCAGTGATGGCGGACAGGGGAAAGAGACCCAGTACTTC.

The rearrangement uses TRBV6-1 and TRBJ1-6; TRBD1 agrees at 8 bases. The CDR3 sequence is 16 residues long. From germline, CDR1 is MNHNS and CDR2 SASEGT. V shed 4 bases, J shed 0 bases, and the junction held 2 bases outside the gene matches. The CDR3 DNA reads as TGTGCCAGCAGTGCCGACAGGGGCTCCTATAATTCACCCCTCCACTTT. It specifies CASSADRGSYNSPLHF.

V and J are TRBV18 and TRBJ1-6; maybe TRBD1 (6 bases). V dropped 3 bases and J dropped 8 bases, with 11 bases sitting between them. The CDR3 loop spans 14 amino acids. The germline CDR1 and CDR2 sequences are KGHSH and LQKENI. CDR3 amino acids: CASSPRQDDSPLHF. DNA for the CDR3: TGTGCCAGCTCACCCCGACAGGATGATTCACCCCTCCACTTT.

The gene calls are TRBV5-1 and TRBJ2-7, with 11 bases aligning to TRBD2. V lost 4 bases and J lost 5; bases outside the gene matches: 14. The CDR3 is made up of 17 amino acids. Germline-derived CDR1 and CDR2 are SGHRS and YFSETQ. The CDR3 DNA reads TGCGCCAGCAGCAAATTCAGTAGCGGGGGGGTCCCCAACGAGCAGTACTTC. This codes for CASSKFSSGGVPNEQYF.

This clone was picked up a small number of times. The DNA of the CDR3 is TGTGCCAGCAGTGAACTAGGGGCGAGTACAGATACGCAGTATTTT. Translation: CASSELGASTDTQYF. The chain is built from TRBV2 and TRBJ2-3; TRBD1 might be the D (5 bases). This CDR3 has 15 amino acids. Germline CDR1 reads SNHLY; CDR2 reads FYNNEI. V was shortened by 2 bases and J by 3 bases, with 12 bases between the two germline ends.

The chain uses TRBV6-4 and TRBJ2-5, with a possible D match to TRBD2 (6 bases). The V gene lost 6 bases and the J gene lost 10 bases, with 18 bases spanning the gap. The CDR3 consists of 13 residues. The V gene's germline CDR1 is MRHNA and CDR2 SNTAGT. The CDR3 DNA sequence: TGTGCCAGCAGCGCCGGCCCCTCCGGGAGCCAGTACTTC. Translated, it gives CASSAGPSGSQYF.